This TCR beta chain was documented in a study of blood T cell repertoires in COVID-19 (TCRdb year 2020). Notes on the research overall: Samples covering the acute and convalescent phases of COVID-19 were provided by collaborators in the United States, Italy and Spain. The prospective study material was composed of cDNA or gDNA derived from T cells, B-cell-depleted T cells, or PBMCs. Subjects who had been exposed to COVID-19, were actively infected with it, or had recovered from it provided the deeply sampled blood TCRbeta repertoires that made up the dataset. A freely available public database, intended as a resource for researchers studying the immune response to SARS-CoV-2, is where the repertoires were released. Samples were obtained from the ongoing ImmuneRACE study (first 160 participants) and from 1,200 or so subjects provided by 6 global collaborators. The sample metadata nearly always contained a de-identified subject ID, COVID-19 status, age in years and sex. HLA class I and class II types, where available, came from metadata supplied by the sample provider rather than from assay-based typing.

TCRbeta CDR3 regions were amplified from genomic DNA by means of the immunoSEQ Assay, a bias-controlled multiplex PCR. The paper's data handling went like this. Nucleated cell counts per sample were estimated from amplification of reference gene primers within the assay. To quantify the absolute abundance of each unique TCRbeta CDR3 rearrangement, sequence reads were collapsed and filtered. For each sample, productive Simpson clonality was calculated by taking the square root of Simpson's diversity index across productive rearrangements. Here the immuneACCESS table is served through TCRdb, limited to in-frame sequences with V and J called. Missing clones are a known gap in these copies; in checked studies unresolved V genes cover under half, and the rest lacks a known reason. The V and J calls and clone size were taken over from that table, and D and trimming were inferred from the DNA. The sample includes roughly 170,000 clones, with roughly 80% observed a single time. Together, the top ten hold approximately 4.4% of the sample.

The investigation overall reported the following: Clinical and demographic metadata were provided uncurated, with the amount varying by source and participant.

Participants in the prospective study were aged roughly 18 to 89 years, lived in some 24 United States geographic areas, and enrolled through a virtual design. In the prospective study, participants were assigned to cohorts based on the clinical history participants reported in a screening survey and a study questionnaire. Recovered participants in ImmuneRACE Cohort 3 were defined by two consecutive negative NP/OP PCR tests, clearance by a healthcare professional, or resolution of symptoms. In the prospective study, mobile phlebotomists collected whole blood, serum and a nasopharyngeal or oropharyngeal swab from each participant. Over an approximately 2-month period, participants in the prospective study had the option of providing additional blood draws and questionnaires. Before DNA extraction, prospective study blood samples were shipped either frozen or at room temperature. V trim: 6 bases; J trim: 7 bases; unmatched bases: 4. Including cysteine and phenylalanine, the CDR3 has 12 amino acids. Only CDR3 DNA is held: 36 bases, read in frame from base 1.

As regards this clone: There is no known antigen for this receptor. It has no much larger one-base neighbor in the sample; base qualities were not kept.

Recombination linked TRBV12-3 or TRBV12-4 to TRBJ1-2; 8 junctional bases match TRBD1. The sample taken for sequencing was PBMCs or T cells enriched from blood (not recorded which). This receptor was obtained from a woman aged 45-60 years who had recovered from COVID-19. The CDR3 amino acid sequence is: CASRQGVGGYTF. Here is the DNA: TGTGCCAGCAGACAGGGGGTAGGTGGCTACACCTTC.